The 7 T cell receptor beta chains reported below all come from one sample, sequenced in a study of shared clonotypes between healthy human individuals. The assay was immunoSEQ multiplex PCR, and TCRdb's table has in-frame clones only and misses some. Of around 200,000 clones in the sample, around 63% are singletons; the top ten hold more than 9%. Source material: memory CD4+ T cells sorted from blood. Subset meaning: CD45RA-negative fraction. The receptors originated from a man aged 25 to 45 in good health.

This clone was recorded many times. This chain links TRBV2 with TRBJ1-2; D remains unclear. With 7 bases removed from V and 3 bases from J, the gap between germline ends came to 12 bases. CDR3 length: 13 residues. Germline V gene lookup returns CDR1 SNHLY and CDR2 FYNNEI. CDR3 loop: CASTQRYDYGYTF. CDR3 nucleotides: TGTGCCAGCACCCAGAGATATGACTATGGCTACACCTTC.

In its sample, this clone was seen once. The gene calls are TRBV28 and TRBJ2-1; TRBD2 aligns across 11 bases. CDR1 and CDR2 (germline): MDHEN, SYDVKM. V was clipped by 5 bases and J by 7 bases; unmatched bases: 10. This CDR3 is built from 16 residues. DNA of the CDR3: TGTGCCAGCAGTCCTTCGACTAGCGGGATACGAAATGAGCAGTTCTTC. It yields the protein CASSPSTSGIRNEQFF.

This chain uses TRBV12-5 with TRBJ2-1; no clear D. Germline CDR1 LGHNT, CDR2 FRNRAP. The CDR3 runs to 13 residues. V lost 2 bases and J 5 bases, leaving 7 bases between the germline ends. CDR3 loop: CASGLSHNNEQFF. The CDR3 nucleotides are TGTGCTAGTGGTTTGTCTCATAACAATGAGCAGTTCTTC.

The chain links TRBV6-1 to TRBJ2-1; no reliable D call. Per the germline V gene, CDR1 is MNHNS and CDR2 is SASEGT. V shed 6 bases and J shed 7 bases, with 13 bases lying between them. The CDR3 is 13 amino acids. CDR3 nucleotide sequence: TGTGCCAGCAGCCCGGGCATACAGAATGAGCAGTTCTTC. It specifies CASSPGIQNEQFF.

This clone was seen many times. This rearrangement joins TRBV30 to TRBJ1-2; D may be TRBD1 (5 bases). Trimming pared 7 bases from V and 12 bases from J, leaving 18 bases between. The CDR3 has 11 amino acids. CDR1 and CDR2 (germline): GTSNPN, SVGIG (reference sequence). The CDR3 DNA reads TGTGCCTTGGGACCTATGTTAATCCACACCTTC. It is translated as CALGPMLIHTF.

Only a few counts were recorded for this clone. The chain is built from TRBV29-1 and TRBJ2-1; D is possibly TRBD1 (6 bases). The germline V gene encodes CDR1 SQVTM and CDR2 ANQGSEA. The CDR3 spans 14 residues. Trimming pared 1 base from V and 4 bases from J, leaving 11 bases between. The CDR3 DNA is TGCAGCGTTGAAGTCGCAGGGGCATACAATGAGCAGTTCTTC. It specifies CSVEVAGAYNEQFF.

The chain employs TRBV28 and TRBJ2-1; D is unclear. The germline gives CDR1 MDHEN, CDR2 SYDVKM. The CDR3 has 16 residues. The V end was cut by 5 bases, the J end by 0 bases, with 14 bases between. This CDR3 is CASSPPGFSSYNEQFF. DNA of the CDR3: TGTGCCAGCAGTCCCCCCGGGTTCTCCTCCTACAATGAGCAGTTCTTC. Together with reference TRBV28 and TRBJ2-1, the CDR3 gives the full variable domain: DVKVTQSSRYLVKRTGEKVFLECVQDMDHENMFWYRQDPGLGLRLIYFSYDVKMKEKGDIPEGYSVSREKKERFSLILESASTNQTSMYLCASSPPGFSSYNEQFFGPGTRLTVL.